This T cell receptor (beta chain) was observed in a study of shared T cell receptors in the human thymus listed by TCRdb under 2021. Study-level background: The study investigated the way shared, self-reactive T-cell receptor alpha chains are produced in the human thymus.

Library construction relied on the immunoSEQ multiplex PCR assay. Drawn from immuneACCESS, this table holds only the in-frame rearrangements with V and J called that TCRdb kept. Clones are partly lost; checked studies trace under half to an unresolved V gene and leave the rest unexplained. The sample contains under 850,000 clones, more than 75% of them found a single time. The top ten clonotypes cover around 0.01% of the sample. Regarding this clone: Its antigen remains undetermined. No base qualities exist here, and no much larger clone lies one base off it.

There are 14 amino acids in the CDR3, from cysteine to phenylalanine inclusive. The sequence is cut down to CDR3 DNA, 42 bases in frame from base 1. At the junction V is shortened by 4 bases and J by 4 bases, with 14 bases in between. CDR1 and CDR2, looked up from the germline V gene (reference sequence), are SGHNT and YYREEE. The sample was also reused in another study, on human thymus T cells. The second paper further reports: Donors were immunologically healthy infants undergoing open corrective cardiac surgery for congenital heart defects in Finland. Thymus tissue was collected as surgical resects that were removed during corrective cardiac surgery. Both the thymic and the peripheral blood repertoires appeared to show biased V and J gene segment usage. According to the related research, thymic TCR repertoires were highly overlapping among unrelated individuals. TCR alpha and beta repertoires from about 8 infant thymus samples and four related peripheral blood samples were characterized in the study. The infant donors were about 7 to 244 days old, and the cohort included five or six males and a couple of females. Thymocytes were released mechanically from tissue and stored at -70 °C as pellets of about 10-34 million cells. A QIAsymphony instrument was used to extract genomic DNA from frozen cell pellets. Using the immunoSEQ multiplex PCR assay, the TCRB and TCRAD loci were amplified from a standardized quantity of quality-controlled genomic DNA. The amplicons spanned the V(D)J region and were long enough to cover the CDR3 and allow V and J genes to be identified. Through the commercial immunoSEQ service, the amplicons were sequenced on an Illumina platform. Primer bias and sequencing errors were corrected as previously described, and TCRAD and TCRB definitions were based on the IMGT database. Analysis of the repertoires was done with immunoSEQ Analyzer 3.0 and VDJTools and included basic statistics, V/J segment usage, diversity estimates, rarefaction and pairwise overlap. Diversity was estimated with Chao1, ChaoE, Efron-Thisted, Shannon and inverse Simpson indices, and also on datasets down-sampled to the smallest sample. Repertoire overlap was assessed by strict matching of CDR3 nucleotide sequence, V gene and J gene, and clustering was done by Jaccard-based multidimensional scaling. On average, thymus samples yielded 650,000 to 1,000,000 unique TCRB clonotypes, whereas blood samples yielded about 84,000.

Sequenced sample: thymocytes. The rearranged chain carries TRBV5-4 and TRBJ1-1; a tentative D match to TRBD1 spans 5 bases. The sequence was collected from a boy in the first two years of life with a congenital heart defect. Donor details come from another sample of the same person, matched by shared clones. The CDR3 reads CASSLKIGATEAFF. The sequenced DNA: TGTGCCAGCAGCCTAAAAATAGGGGCCACTGAAGCTTTCTTT.